This is a list of T cell receptor beta chains from one sample in a study of pediatric ulcerative colitis. Here immunoSEQ multiplex PCR was the method, and the copy in TCRdb shows in-frame clones only, minus some. In the table there are under 70,000 clones, about 87% of which are singletons. Material: blood. All receptors derive from a boy under 18 who was a control in a study of pediatric ulcerative colitis. CDR3s leave out the opening cysteine and the closing phenylalanine or tryptophan.

TRBV19,TRBJ2-7,ASSILGQSYEQY
TRBV28,TRBJ2-2,ASSFLAEGYTGELF
TRBV7-2,TRBJ1-2,ASSLSNRVLGTLGYT
TRBV2,TRBJ1-2,ASSGDRVGYT
TRBV10-3,TRBJ2-2,AINSDYTNTGELF
TRBV6-6,TRBJ2-3,ASSPTDTQY
TRBV29-1,TRBJ2-1,SVGLEGATYNEQF
TRBV10-3,TRBJ2-3,AISEAGQGKDTQY
TRBV12-5,TRBJ1-1,ASGPDQGGAFADTEAF
TRBV28,TRBJ2-2,ASSLSFLAEAGELF
TRBV6-5,TRBJ1-2,ASSPDRVYGYT